The subject of this entry is one T cell receptor (beta chain). Antigen: not known. The investigators amplified TCR beta CDR3 regions from RNA transcripts. Using the HTBI primer set, a first-round RT-PCR was run on the TCR CDR3. TCRdb recomputed calls from the multiplex PCR reads with MiXCR, one row per CDR3 protein. The sample holds around 490,000 distinct CDR3 sequences, 15% to 20% seen once. These data belong to a study of T cells in Graves' hyperthyroidism and ophthalmopathy. Study-level findings and limits: Ophthalmopathy onset followed model prediction by a median about 6.5 months.

Thyroid ultrasound, orbital computed tomography, clinical symptoms, and serum thyroxine and TRAb underpinned diagnoses. Isolation of PBMCs was performed on around 9.8 ml fresh peripheral blood. V gave up 9 bases and J gave up 4 bases, with 18 bases separating them. Per the germline V gene, CDR1 is SNHLY and CDR2 is FYNNEI. This CDR3 is 14 amino acids long. Sequencing was carried out using blood. The sequence was obtained from a man aged 35 to 55 with Graves' ophthalmopathy. V usage is TRBV2 and J usage is TRBJ1-1; D gene ambiguous. The CDR3 loop reads CASRGWGVSTEAFF. The DNA of the CDR3 is TGTGCCAGTAGAGGTTGGGGAGTGAGCACTGAAGCTTTCTTT.